The clone carrying this T cell receptor beta chain was found a few times. No antigen is known for it. This sample was included in a study of CD8 T cells in ankylosing spondylitis. Points from the study as a whole: Existing reports had already noted some motif variants in reactive arthritis synovial fluid and blood. Typical of ankylosing spondylitis blood, it appeared, was a TCR beta motif of about eight highly homologous variants.

MiXCR was run by TCRdb on the 5' RACE reads, yielding one entry per CDR3 protein. Among about 33,000 distinct CDR3 sequences, approximately 15% were seen once, and the ten largest hold 35% to 45%. Deletions cut 4 bases from V and 2 bases from J, with 11 bases between. Germline CDR1 and CDR2: SGHTA and FQGNSA. The CDR3 runs 15 residues. This clonotype originated in a male donor with ankylosing spondylitis or in good health (not recorded which). The chain combines TRBV7-2 with TRBJ2-2; a possible D gene is TRBD1 (6 bases). Material: blood. Here the CDR3 DNA reads TGTGCCAGCAGCTCGGACAGATTTAACACCGGGGAGCTGTTTTTT. Its protein is CASSSDRFNTGELFF.